Sequencing of this T cell receptor beta chain was carried out in a study of vaccination effects on CD4 cells after COVID-19. The overall study: Ahead of sequencing, the ViraFEST assay grew antigen-specific CD4+ T cells using viral peptide pools. Sampling occurred a median 72 days post second dose, range 14 to 241.

TCRdb keeps only in-frame clones here, not all; method: immunoSEQ multiplex PCR. Found here are more than 60,000 clones, 74% of them singletons; the top ten hold around 2.4%. Cultured cells yielded isolated CD4+ T cells after less than 11 days. Two-dose vaccination with either BNT162b2 or mRNA-1273 was given to the participants. Half-medium changes using IL-2 medium occurred on days 3 and 7. There are 14 residues in the CDR3. Trimming stripped 3 bases from V and 2 bases from J, with 8 bases between. Germline V CDR1 and CDR2: KGHSH, LQKENI. About this clone: Its antigen is unidentified.

This chain connects TRBV18 to TRBJ2-4; unclear D gene. The source material was CD4+ T cells from PBMCs cultured without peptide, sampled after COVID-19 vaccination. This clonotype was sampled from a human donor who received a COVID-19 vaccine. CDR3 sequence (DNA): TGTGCCAGCTCACCGAACAATCCCAAAAACATTCAGTACTTC. Amino acid sequence: CASSPNNPKNIQYF.